Following are 11 T cell receptor beta chains from one sample sequenced in a study of blood T cell repertoires in COVID-19. Sequenced by immunoSEQ multiplex PCR; TCRdb stores in-frame clones only, minus some. The sample gives under 200,000 clones, around 80% of which show up once; roughly 6.7% is in the top ten. Sequenced: peripheral blood. The receptors originated from a man in his sixties with acute or convalescent COVID-19.

This clone showed up just a few times. The chain uses TRBV19 and TRBJ1-2; 8 positions agree with TRBD1. This CDR3 is 16 amino acids long. The V segment lost 3 bases and the J segment 5 bases; nucleotides outside the gene matches: 11. Germline V gene sequence: CDR1 LNHDA, CDR2 SQIVND (reference sequence). In DNA form, the CDR3 reads TGTGCCAGTAGTATCCTCCATGGACAGGGATTGTATGGCTACACCTTC. It is translated as CASSILHGQGLYGYTF.

V and J are TRBV5-1 and TRBJ2-1; 12 positions agree with TRBD1. CDR3 length: 18 amino acids. Germline-derived CDR1 and CDR2 are SGHRS and YFSETQ. V dropped 0 bases and J dropped 8; count of bases not matched to a gene: 12. The CDR3 loop reads CASSLGLSGTGGVDEQFF. CDR3 sequence (DNA): TGCGCCAGCAGCTTGGGGCTGTCCGGGACAGGGGGCGTCGATGAGCAGTTCTTC.

The chain has TRBV30 and TRBJ2-5; D remains ambiguous. The V end lost 0 bases, the J end lost 7 bases, and 15 bases lay between the germline ends. Germline lookup yields CDR1 GTSNPN and CDR2 SVGIG (reference sequence). The CDR3 has 14 residues. The CDR3 loop reads CAWSVSGVSSTQYF. DNA of the CDR3: TGTGCCTGGAGTGTCTCAGGTGTAAGTTCGACCCAGTACTTC.

This sequence joins TRBV5-4 and TRBJ2-7, with 9 bases identical to TRBD2. CDR3 length: 15 amino acids. The V gene's germline CDR1 is SGHNT and CDR2 YYREEE (reference sequence). The junction had 5 bases not matched to a gene; V was cut back by 0 bases and J by 4 bases. The CDR3 DNA is TGTGCCAGCAGCTTGGACCGGGGACTAGCTTACGAGCAGTACTTC. This gives the protein CASSLDRGLAYEQYF.

The genes are TRBV6-6 and TRBJ1-1; 9 bases agree with TRBD1. CDR1 is MNHNY, CDR2 SVGAGI, per germline (reference sequence). The CDR3 totals 16 residues. Trimming cost V 2 bases and J 3 bases; bases outside gene matches: 7. The chain's CDR3 is CASSYGTGKGHTEAFF. The CDR3 DNA is TGTGCCAGCAGTTACGGGACAGGGAAAGGGCACACTGAAGCTTTCTTT.

The J gene is TRBJ1-1, the V gene TRBV19; D uncertain. Germline V lookup: CDR1 LNHDA, CDR2 SQIVND (reference sequence). The CDR3 consists of 14 residues. V lost 6 bases and J 1 base, leaving 12 bases between the germline ends. As DNA, the CDR3 is TGTGCCAGTAGCCCAGACTACAAGAACACTGAAGCTTTCTTT. It codes for CASSPDYKNTEAFF. The whole variable domain, filled in from reference TRBV19 and TRBJ1-1, reads DGGITQSPKYLFRKEGQNVTLSCEQNLNHDAMYWYRQDPGQGLRLIYYSQIVNDFQKGDIAEGYSVSREKKESFPLTVTSAQKNPTAFYLCASSPDYKNTEAFFGQGTRLTVV.

The chain couples TRBV5-4 to TRBJ2-1; TRBD2 aligns across 14 bases. The CDR3 runs 16 residues. Germline V CDR1 and CDR2: SGHNT, YYREEE (reference sequence). The junction had 4 bases not matched to a gene; V was cut back by 4 bases and J by 4 bases. In DNA, the CDR3 is TGTGCCAGCAGCGGGACTAGCGGGGGACTTTACAATGAGCAGTTCTTC. Translation gives CASSGTSGGLYNEQFF. Based on the CDR3 plus reference TRBV5-4 and TRBJ2-1, the full variable domain is ETGVTQSPTHLIKTRGQQVTLRCSSQSGHNTVSWYQQALGQGPQFIFQYYREEENGRGNFPPRFSGLQFPNYSSELNVNALELDDSALYLCASSGTSGGLYNEQFFGPGTRLTVL.

This chain joins TRBV3-1 (or the pseudogene TRBV3-2) and TRBJ2-1, with 9 bases fitting TRBD2. Trimming at V came to 1 base and at J to 7 bases, leaving 2 bases not matched to a gene. This CDR3 is built from 14 residues. CDR1 is LGHDT and CDR2 is YNNKEL in the germline V gene (reference sequence). CDR3 nucleotides: TGTGCCAGCAGCCAAGTAGCGGGAGATAATGAGCAGTTCTTC. Its protein is CASSQVAGDNEQFF.

This clone was recorded a few times. This chain uses TRBV30 with TRBJ1-1; D ambiguous. The CDR3 extends over 10 amino acids. The germline V gene has CDR1 GTSNPN and CDR2 SVGIG (reference sequence). The V and J ends lost 1 base and 11 bases respectively, with 8 bases between them. This CDR3 reads CAWSAEDAFF. The CDR3 nucleotides are TGTGCCTGGAGTGCGGAGGACGCTTTCTTT.

As regards this clone: Other DNA sequences in this specimen translate into the identical CDR3. The chain joins TRBV6-5 to TRBJ2-1; TRBD2 agrees at 11 bases. V lost 6 bases and J lost 7; bases outside the gene matches: 5. The CDR3 is 14 residues long. In germline, CDR1 is MNHEY, CDR2 SVGAGI. In DNA form, the CDR3 reads TGTGCCAGCAGCTTAGCGGGAGGGTGGAATGAGCAGTTCTTC. This translates into CASSLAGGWNEQFF.

V usage is TRBV10-3 and J usage is TRBJ1-5, with D possibly matching TRBD1 (6 bases). This CDR3 is 17 amino acids long. Germline assignment: CDR1 ENHRY and CDR2 SYGVKD. Between the trimmed V and J ends, which lost 2 bases and 4 bases, there was a span of 18 bases. CDR3 sequence reads: CAISERQSQGRNQPQHF. The CDR3, as DNA: TGTGCCATCAGTGAGCGACAGTCACAGGGAAGGAATCAGCCCCAGCATTTT.